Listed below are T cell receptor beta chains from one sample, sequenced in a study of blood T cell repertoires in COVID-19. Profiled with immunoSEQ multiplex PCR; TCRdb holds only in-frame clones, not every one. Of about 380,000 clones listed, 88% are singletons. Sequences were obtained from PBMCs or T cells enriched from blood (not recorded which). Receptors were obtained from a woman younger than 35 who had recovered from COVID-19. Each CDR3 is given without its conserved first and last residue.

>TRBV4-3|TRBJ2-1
ASSQGRRHHNEQF
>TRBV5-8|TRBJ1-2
ASSIFGSGGAYGYT
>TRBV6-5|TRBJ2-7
ASNRALSYEQY
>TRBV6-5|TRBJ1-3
ASSPQGSGNTIY
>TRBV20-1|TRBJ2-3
SASRDYRLDTQY
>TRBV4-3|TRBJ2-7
ASSQGTSGFSYEQY
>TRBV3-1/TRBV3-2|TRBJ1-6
ASSQGTGDASPLH
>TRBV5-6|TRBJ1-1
ASSLGDRGTEAF
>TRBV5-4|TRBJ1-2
ASSPTRDRGIHGYT
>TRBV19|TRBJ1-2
ASSIQYPGGEIYGYT
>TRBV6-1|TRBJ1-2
ASSEGGGAYGYT
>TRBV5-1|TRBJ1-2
ASSPGDRNYGYT
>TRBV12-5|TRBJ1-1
ASGSPAGMNTEAF
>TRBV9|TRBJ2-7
ASSVEAGGQTSSYEQY
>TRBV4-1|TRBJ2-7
ASSQGTGTVYEQY
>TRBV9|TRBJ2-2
ASSARTGDTGELF
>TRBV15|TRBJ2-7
ATSRVPTSGAYEQY
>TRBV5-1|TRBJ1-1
ASSLSPGAYTEAF
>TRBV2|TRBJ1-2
AGTNQGNYGYT
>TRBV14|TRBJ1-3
ASSQTAVSGNTIY
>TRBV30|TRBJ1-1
AWVPPRNTEAF
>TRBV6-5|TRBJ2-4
ASSSVDSAKNIQY
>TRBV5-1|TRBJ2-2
ASSFLDRFNTGELF
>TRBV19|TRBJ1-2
ATAPGVNGYT
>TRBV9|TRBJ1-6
ASSVGLWGQGWSPLH
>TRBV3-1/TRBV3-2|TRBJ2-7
ASSQDDRVSYEQY
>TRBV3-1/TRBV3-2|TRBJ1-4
ASSQAFREGIEKLF
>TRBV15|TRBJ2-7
ATSRDRGGPYEQY
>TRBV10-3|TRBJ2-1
AISVERLEQF
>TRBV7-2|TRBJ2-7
ASSLAAFGPEAYEQY
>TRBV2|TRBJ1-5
ASNSRGQQPQH
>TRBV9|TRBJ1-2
ASSAGTGNYGYT
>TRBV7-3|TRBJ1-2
ASSSGQGTRDGYT
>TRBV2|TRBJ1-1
ASTWQGATEAF
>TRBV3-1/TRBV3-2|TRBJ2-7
ASSHRDTYYEQY
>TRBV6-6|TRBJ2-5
ASSSPTGGAGETQY